The entry that follows covers one T cell receptor (beta chain) sequence. Its target is not known. The data belong to a study of Graves' ophthalmopathy and Graves' hyperthyroidism. Study context: Over 18 months of follow-up, stable hyperthyroidism required that no ophthalmopathy appear.

Study-level points and caveats: Most thyroid-expanded clonotypes exceeding 0.001 frequency were also found in blood. Discrimination between ophthalmopathy and stable hyperthyroidism by a 13-signature model showed roughly 88% sensitivity and about 84% specificity.

The sequenced template was RNA, covering the TCR beta CDR3 region. HTBI-primed RT-PCR formed the first round, and a multiplex PCR formed the second. TCRdb passed the multiplex PCR reads through MiXCR, listing each CDR3 protein once. The sample lists 580,000 or so distinct CDR3 sequences; under 40% were seen once. This CDR3 region has 12 residues. V lost 5 bases and J lost 8; bases outside the gene matches: 4. The germline CDR1 and CDR2 sequences are DFQATT and SNEGSKA (reference sequence). Diagnosis relied on clinical symptoms, serum thyroxine, TRAb, thyroid ultrasound and orbital computed tomography.

The sequence was obtained from an adult man with Graves' hyperthyroidism. The sequenced material came from peripheral blood or thyroid tissue (not recorded which). This chain joins TRBV20-1 and TRBJ2-2, with TRBD2 matching 8 bases. The CDR3 region is CSAAASGGELFF. Written as DNA, the CDR3 is TGCAGTGCTGCCGCTAGCGGGGGGGAGCTGTTTTTT.